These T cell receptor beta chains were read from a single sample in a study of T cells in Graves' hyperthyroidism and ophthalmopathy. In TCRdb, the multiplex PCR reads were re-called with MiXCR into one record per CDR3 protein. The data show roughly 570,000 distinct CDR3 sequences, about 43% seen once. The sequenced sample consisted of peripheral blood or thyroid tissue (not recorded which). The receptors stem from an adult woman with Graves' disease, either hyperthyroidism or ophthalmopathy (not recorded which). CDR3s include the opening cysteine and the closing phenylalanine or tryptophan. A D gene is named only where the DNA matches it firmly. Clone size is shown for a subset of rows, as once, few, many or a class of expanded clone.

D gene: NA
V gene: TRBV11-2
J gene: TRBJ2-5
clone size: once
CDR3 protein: CASSLEAGMETQYF
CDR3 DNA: TGTGCCAGCAGCTTAGAGGCAGGGATGGAGACCCAGTACTTC

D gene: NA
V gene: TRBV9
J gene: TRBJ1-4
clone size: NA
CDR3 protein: CASSAKPRGGDEKLFF
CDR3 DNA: TGTGCCAGCAGCGCCAAGCCAAGGGGCGGAGATGAAAAACTGTTTTTT

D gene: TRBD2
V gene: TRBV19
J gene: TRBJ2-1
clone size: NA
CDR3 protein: CASKAGGPSNEQFF
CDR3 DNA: TGTGCTTCAAAAGCGGGAGGGCCGAGCAATGAGCAGTTCTTC

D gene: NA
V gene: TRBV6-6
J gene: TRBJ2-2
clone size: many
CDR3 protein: CASSYSGTKGDTGELFF
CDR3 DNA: TGTGCCAGCAGTTACTCTGGGACGAAGGGGGACACCGGGGAGCTGTTTTTT

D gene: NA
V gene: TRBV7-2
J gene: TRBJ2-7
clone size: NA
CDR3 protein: CASSPRWGTSSYEQYF
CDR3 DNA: TGTGCCAGCAGCCCGAGATGGGGCACGAGCTCCTACGAGCAGTACTTC

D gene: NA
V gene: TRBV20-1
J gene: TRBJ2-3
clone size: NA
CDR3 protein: CSAPNKMGTQYF
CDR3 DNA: TGCAGTGCACCAAACAAGATGGGTACGCAGTATTTT

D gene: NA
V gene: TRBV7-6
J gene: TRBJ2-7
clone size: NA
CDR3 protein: CASSLAIPLTYEQYF
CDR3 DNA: TGTGCCAGCAGCTTAGCAATCCCCCTGACTTACGAGCAGTACTTC

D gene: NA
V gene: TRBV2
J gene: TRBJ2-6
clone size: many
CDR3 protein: CASSPTSSGANVLTF
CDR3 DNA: TGTGCCAGCAGTCCGACAAGCTCTGGGGCCAACGTCCTGACTTTC

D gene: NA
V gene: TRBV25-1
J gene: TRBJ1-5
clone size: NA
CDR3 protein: CASRSQGEGRQPQHF
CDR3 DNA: TGTGCCAGCAGATCCCAGGGAGAGGGTCGTCAGCCCCAGCATTTT

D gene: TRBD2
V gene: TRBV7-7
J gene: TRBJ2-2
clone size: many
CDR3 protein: CASSLEPPFIGRATGELFF
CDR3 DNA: TGTGCTAGCAGCTTAGAGCCTCCGTTTATCGGGAGGGCCACCGGGGAGCTGTTTTTT

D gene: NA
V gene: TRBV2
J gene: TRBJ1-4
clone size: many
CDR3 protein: CASSEWSTNEKLFF
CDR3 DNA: TGTGCCAGCAGTGAATGGTCGACTAATGAAAAACTGTTTTTT

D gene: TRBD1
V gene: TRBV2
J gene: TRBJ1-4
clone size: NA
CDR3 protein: CAGSGGTVNEKLLF
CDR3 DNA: TGTGCCGGCAGTGGCGGGACAGTAAATGAAAAACTGCTTTTT

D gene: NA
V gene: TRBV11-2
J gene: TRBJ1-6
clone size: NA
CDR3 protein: CASSLVFEGNSPLHF
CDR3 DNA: TGTGCCAGCAGCTTAGTGTTCGAAGGAAATTCACCCCTCCACTTT

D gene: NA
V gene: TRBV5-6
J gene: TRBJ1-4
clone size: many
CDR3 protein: CASSLDYQGGKIF
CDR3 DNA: TGTGCCAGCAGCTTGGATTATCAGGGCGGGAAGATTTTT

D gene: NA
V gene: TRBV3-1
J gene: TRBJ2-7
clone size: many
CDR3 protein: CASSQGVTSYEQYF
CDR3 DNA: TGTGCCAGCAGCCAAGGTGTGACTTCCTACGAGCAGTACTTC

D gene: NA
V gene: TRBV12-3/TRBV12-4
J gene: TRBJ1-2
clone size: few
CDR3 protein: CASSLGAGRTGGYTF
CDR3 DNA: TGTGCCAGCAGTTTAGGGGCAGGGAGGACGGGTGGCTACACCTTC

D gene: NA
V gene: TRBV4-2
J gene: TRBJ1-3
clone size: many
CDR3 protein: CASSPTDSGNTIYF
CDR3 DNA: TGTGCCAGCAGCCCCACGGACTCTGGAAACACCATATATTTT

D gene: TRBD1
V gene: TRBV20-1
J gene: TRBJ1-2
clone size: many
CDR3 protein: CSADSGTDYGYTF
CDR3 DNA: TGCAGTGCCGACTCCGGGACAGACTATGGCTACACCTTC

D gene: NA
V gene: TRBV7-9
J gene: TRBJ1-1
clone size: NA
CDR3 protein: CASRRLGDEAFF
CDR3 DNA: TGTGCCAGCAGGAGACTCGGGGATGAAGCTTTCTTT

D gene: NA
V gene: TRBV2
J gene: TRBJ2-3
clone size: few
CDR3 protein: CASSVIAAIGDTQYF
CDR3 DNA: TGTGCCAGCAGTGTAATAGCGGCCATCGGAGATACGCAGTATTTT

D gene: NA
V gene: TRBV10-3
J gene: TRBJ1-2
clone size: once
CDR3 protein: CAIRGDGAGYGYTF
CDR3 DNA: TGTGCCATCAGGGGGGACGGAGCGGGGTATGGCTACACCTTC

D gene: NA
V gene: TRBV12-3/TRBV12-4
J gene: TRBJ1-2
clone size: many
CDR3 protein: CASSLASHGYTF
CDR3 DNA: TGTGCCAGCAGTTTAGCGAGTCATGGCTACACCTTC

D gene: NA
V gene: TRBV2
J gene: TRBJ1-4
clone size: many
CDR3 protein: CASRLGINEKLFF
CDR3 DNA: TGTGCCAGCAGGTTGGGCATTAATGAAAAACTGTTTTTT

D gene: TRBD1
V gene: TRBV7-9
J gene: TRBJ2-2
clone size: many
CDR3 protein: CASSFVRDRGIVYTGELFF
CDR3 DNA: TGTGCCAGCAGCTTTGTCCGGGACAGGGGGATCGTCTACACCGGGGAGCTGTTTTTT

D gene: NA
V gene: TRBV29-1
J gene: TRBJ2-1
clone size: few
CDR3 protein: CSVEVANSYNEQFF
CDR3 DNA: TGCAGCGTTGAGGTGGCGAACTCCTACAATGAGCAGTTCTTC

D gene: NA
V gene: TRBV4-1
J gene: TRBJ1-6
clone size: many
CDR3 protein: CASSQFGSPLHF
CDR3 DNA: TGCGCCAGCAGCCAATTTGGCTCACCCCTCCACTTT

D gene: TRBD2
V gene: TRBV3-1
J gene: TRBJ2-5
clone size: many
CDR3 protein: CASSQASGRQETQYF
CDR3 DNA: TGTGCCAGCAGCCAGGCTAGCGGGAGGCAAGAGACCCAGTACTTC

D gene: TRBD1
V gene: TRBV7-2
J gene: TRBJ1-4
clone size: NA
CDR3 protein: CASSLEEAGGAGKLFF
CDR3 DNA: TGTGCCAGCAGCTTAGAAGAAGCAGGGGGCGCGGGGAAACTGTTTTTT

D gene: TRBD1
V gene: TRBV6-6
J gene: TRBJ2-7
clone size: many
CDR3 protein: CASNLGPGGEQYF
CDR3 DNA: TGTGCCAGCAATCTCGGTCCAGGGGGAGAGCAGTACTTC

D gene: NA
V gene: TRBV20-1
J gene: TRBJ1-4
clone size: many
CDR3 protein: CSARDLRRVNEKLFF
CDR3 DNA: TGCAGTGCTAGAGATTTGAGGAGAGTGAATGAAAAACTGTTTTTT

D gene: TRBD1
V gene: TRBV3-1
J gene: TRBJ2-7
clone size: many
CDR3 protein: CASSQEAGTGGYEQYF
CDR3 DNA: TGTGCCAGCAGCCAAGAGGCAGGGACAGGGGGTTACGAGCAGTACTTC

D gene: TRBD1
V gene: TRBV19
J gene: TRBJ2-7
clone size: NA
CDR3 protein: CASSAGQGFYEQYF
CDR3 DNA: TGTGCCAGTAGTGCGGGACAGGGCTTCTACGAGCAGTACTTC

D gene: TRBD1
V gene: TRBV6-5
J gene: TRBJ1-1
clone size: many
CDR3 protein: CASSYIDRGPSEAFF
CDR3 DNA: TGTGCCAGCAGTTACATAGACAGGGGGCCGAGTGAAGCTTTCTTT

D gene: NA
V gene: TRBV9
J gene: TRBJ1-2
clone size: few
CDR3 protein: CASSRGTAYGYTF
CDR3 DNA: TGTGCCAGCAGCCGAGGGACCGCCTATGGCTACACCTTC

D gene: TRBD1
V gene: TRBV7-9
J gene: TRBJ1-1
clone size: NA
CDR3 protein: CASSLGTGLLNTEAFF
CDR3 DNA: TGTGCCAGCAGCTTAGGGACAGGGCTGCTGAACACTGAAGCTTTCTTT

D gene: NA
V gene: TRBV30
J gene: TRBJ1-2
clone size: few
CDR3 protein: CAWGGGQPDLYGYTF
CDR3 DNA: TGTGCCTGGGGCGGGGGGCAGCCAGACCTCTATGGCTACACCTTC

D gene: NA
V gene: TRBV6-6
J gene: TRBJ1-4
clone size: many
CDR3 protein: CASMPGVGSNEKLFF
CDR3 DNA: TGTGCCAGCATGCCAGGAGTGGGGTCTAATGAAAAACTGTTTTTT

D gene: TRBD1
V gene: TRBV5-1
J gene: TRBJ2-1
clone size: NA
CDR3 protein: CASSLDRVGYNEQFF
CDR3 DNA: TGTGCCAGCAGCTTGGACAGGGTCGGCTACAATGAGCAGTTCTTC

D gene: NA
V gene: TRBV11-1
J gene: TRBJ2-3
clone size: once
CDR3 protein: CASSEYRTQYF
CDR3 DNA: TGTGCCAGCAGCGAGTACCGTACGCAGTATTTT

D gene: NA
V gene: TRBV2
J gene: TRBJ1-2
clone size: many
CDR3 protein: CASTSVQAGGYTF
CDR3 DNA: TGTGCCAGCACCTCGGTTCAAGCAGGTGGCTACACCTTC

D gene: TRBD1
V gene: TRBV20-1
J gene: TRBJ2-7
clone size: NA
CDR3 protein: CSAVGDRGYEQYF
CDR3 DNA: TGCAGTGCAGTCGGGGACAGGGGTTACGAGCAGTACTTC

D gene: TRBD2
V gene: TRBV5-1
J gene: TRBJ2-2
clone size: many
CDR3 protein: CASSLFSGRANTGELFF
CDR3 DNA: TGCGCCAGCAGCTTGTTCAGCGGGAGGGCGAACACCGGGGAGCTGTTTTTT

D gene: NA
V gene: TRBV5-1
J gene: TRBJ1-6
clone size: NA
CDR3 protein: CASSLVSRDGRSPLHF
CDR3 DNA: TGTGCCAGCAGCTTAGTCTCTCGGGACGGACGTTCACCCCTCCACTTT

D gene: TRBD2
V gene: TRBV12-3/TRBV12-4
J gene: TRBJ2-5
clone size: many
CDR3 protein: CASSSLLAGGRQETQYF
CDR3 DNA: TGTGCCAGCAGTTCCCTACTAGCGGGGGGGCGTCAAGAGACCCAGTACTTC